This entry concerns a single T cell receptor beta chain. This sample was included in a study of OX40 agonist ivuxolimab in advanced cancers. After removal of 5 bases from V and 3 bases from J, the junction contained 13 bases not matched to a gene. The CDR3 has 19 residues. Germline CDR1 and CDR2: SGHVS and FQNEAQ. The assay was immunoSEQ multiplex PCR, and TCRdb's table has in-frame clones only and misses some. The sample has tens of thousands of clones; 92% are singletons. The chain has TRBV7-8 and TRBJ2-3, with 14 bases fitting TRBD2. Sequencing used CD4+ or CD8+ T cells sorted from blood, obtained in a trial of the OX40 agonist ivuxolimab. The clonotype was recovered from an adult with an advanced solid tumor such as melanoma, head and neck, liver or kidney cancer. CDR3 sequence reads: CASSPRLAGGIGWTDTQYF. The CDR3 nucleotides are TGTGCCAGCAGCCCGAGACTAGCGGGAGGGATAGGGTGGACAGATACGCAGTATTTT.